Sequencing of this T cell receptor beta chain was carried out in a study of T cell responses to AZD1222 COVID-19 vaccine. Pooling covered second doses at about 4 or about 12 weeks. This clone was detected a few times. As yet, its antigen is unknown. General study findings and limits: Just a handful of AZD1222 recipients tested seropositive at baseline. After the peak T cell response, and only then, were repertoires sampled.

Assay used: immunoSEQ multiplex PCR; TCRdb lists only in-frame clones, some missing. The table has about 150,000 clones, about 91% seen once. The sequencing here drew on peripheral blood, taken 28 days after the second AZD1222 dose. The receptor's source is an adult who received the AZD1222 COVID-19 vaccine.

CDR3 residues: CASSVKLAGFRGVYEQYF. The CDR3 DNA sequence: TGTGCCAGCAGCGTAAAACTAGCGGGCTTCCGGGGGGTCTACGAGCAGTACTTC. The chain links TRBV9 to TRBJ2-7; 9 positions agree with TRBD2. The CDR3 extends over 18 amino acids. Trimming cost V 1 base and J 3 bases; bases outside gene matches: 14. The germline gives CDR1 SGDLS, CDR2 YYNGEE.